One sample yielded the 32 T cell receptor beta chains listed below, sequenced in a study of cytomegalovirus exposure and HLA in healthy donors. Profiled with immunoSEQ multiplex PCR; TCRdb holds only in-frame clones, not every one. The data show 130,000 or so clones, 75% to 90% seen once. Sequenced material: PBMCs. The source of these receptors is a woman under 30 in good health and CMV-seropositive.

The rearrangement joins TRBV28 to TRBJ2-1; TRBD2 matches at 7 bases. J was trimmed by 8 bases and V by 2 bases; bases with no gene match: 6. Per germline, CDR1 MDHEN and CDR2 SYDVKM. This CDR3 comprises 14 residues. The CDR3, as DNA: TGTGCCAGCAGTTTAGCGGGGGTGATGGATGAGCAGTTCTTC. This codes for CASSLAGVMDEQFF.

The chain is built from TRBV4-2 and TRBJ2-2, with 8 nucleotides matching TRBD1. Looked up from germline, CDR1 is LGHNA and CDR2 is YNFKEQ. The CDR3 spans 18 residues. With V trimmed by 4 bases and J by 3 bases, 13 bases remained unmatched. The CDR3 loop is CASSRILPGQEDTGELFF. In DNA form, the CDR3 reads TGTGCCAGCAGCCGGATACTGCCGGGACAGGAGGACACCGGGGAGCTGTTTTTT.

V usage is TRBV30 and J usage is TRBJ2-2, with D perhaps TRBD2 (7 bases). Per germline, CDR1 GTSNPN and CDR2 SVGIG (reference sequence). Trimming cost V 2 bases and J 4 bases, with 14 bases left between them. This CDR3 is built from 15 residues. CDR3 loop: CAWSQGGVGTGELFF. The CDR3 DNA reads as TGTGCCTGGAGTCAAGGGGGGGTGGGCACCGGGGAGCTGTTTTTT. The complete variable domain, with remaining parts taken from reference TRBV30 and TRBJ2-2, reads SQTIHQWPATLVQPVGSPLSLECTVEGTSNPNLYWYRQAAGRGLQLLFYSVGIGQISSEVPQNLSASRPQDRQFILSSKKLLLSDSGFYLCAWSQGGVGTGELFFGEGSRLTVL.

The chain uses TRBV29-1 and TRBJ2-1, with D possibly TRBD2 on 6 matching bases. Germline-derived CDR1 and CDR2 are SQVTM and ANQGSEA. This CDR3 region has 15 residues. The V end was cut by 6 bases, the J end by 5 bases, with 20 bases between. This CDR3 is CSVTPGLERNNEQFF. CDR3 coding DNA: TGCAGCGTCACTCCGGGACTCGAGCGAAACAATGAGCAGTTCTTC.

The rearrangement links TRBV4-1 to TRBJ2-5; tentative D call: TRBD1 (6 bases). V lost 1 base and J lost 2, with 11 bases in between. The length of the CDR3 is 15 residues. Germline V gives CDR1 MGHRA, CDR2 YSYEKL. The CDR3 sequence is CASSQVRTVQETQYF. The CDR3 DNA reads TGCGCCAGCAGCCAAGTTAGGACAGTTCAAGAGACCCAGTACTTC.

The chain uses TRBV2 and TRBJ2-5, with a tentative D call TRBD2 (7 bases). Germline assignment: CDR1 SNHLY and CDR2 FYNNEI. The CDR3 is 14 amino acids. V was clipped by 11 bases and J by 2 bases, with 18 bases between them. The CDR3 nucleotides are TGTGCCCACGGAAGGGGGGGGGAACAAGAGACCCAGTACTTC. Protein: CAHGRGGEQETQYF.

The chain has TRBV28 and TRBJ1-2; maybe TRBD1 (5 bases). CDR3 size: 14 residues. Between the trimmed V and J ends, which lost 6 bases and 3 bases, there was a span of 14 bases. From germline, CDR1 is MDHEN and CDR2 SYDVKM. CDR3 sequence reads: CASRARQYYYGYTF. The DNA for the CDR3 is TGTGCCAGCAGGGCCCGACAGTACTACTATGGCTACACCTTC.

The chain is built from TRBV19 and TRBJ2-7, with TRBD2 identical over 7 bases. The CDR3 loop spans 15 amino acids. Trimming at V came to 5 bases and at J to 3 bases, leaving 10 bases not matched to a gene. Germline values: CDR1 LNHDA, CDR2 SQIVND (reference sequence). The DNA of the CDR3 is TGTGCCAGTAGTCTAACGGGAGGACCTTACTACGAGCAGTACTTC. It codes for CASSLTGGPYYEQYF.

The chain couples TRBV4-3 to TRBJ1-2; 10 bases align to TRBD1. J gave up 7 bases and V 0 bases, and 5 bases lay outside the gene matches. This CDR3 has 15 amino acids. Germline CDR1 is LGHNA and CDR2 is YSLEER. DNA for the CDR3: TGCGCCAGCAGCCAAGACCATGGGACAGGGGTTGGCTACACCTTC. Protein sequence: CASSQDHGTGVGYTF.

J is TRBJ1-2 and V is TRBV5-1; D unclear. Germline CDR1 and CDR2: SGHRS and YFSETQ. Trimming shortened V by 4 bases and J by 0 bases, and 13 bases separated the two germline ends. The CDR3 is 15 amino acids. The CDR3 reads CASSRPRVANYGYTF. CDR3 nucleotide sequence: TGCGCCAGCAGCCGCCCGCGGGTAGCTAACTATGGCTACACCTTC.

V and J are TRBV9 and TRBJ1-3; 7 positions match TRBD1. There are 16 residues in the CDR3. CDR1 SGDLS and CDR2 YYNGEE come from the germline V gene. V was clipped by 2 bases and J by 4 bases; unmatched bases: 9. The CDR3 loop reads CASSVRQGIGGNTIYF. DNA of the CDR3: TGTGCCAGCAGCGTCAGACAGGGAATTGGAGGAAACACCATATATTTT.

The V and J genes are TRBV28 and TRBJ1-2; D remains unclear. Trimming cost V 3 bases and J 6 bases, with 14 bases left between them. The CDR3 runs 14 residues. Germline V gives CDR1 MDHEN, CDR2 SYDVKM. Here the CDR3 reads CASSLRALWDGYTF. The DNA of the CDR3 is TGTGCCAGCAGTTTGAGGGCCCTGTGGGATGGCTACACCTTC.

CDR3: CASTGGGSTYEQYF. As DNA, the CDR3 is TGTGCCAGCACTGGAGGCGGGTCGACCTACGAGCAGTACTTC. The rearrangement uses TRBV6-5 and TRBJ2-7, with D possibly TRBD2 on 5 matching bases. CDR3 length: 14 amino acids. Germline V CDR1 and CDR2: MNHEY, SVGAGI. Trimming removed 7 bases at V and 2 bases at J, with 15 bases between.

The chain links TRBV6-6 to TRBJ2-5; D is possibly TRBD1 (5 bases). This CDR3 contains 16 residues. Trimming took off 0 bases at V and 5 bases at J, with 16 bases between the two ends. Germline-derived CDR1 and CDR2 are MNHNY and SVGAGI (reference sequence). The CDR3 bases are TGTGCCAGCAGTTACTCGAGAGGCAGGGTGCCCGAGACCCAGTACTTC. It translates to CASSYSRGRVPETQYF.

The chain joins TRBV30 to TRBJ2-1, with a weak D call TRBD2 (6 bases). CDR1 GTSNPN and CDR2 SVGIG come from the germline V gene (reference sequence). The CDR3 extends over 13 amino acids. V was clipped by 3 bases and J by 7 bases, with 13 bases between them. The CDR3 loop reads CAWRTPAGNEQFF. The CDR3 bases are TGTGCCTGGAGAACGCCTGCGGGGAATGAGCAGTTCTTC.

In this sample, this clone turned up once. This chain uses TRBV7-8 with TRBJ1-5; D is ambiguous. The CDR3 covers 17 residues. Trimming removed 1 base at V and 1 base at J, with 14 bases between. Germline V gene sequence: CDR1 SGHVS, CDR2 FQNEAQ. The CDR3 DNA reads TGTGCCAGCAGCTTAGTGTGGCGGCCCTCCAGCAATCAGCCCCAGCATTTT. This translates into CASSLVWRPSSNQPQHF.

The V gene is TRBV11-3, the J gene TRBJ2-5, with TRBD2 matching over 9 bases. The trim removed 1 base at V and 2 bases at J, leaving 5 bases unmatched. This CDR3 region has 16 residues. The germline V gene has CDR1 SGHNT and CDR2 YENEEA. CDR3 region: CASSLGGGGAQETQYF. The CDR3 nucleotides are TGTGCCAGCAGCTTAGGCGGCGGGGGGGCACAAGAGACCCAGTACTTC.

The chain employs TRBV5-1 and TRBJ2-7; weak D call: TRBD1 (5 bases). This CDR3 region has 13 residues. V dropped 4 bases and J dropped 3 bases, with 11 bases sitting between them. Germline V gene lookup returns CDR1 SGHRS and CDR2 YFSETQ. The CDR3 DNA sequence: TGCGCCAGCAGCAAGGGGCGAGACTACGAGCAGTACTTC. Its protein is CASSKGRDYEQYF. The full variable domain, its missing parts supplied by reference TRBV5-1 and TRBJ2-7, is KAGVTQTPRYLIKTRGQQVTLSCSPISGHRSVSWYQQTPGQGLQFLFEYFSETQRNKGNFPGRFSGRQFSNSRSEMNVSTLELGDSALYLCASSKGRDYEQYFGPGTRLTVT.

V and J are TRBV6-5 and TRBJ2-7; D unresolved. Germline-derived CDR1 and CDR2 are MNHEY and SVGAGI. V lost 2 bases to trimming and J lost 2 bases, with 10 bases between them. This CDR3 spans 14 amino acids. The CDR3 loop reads CASSYGSTTYEQYF. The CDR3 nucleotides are TGTGCCAGCAGTTACGGCTCTACTACCTACGAGCAGTACTTC.

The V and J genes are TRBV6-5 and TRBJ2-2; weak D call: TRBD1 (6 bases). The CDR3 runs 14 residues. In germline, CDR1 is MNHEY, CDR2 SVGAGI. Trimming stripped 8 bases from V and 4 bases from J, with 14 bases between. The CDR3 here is CASGRGRGTGELFF. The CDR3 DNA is TGTGCCAGCGGAAGGGGCAGGGGCACCGGGGAGCTGTTTTTT.

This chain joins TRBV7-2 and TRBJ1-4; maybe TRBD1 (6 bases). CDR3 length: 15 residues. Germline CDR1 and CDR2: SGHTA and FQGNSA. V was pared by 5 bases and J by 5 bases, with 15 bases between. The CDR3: CASSPTGLRNEKLFF. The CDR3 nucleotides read TGTGCCAGCAGCCCAACAGGGCTCAGGAATGAAAAACTGTTTTTT.

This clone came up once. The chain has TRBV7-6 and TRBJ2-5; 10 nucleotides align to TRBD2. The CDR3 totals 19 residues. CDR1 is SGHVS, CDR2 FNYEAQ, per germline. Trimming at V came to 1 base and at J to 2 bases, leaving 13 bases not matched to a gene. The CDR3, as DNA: TGTGCCAGCAGCTTAGTTTGGGAGGGTCTAGCGGGGGTGCAAGAGACCCAGTACTTC. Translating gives CASSLVWEGLAGVQETQYF.

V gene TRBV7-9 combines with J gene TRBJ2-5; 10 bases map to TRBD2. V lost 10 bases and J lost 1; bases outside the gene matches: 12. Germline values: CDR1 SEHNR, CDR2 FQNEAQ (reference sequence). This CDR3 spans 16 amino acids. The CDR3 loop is CATMPLSGGAQETQYF. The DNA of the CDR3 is TGTGCCACCATGCCCCTCAGCGGGGGGGCCCAAGAGACCCAGTACTTC.

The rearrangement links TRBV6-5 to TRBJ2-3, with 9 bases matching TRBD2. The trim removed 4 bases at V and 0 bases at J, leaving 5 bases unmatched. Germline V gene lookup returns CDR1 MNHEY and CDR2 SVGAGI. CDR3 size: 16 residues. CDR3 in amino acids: CASSSAGGSSTDTQYF. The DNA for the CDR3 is TGTGCCAGCAGTTCGGCGGGGGGGAGTAGCACAGATACGCAGTATTTT.

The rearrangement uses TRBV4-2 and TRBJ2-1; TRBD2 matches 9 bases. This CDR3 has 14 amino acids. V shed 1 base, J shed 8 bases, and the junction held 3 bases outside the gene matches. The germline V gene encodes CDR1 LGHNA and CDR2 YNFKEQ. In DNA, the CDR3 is TGTGCCAGCAGCCAAGGACTAGCGGTGGATGAGCAGTTCTTC. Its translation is CASSQGLAVDEQFF.

The CDR3 DNA sequence: TGTGCCAGCAGTAGAGAGGGCTCCTACGAGCAGTACTTC. Protein sequence: CASSREGSYEQYF. V gene TRBV6-1 combines with J gene TRBJ2-7; tentatively, D is TRBD2 (5 bases). Germline assignment: CDR1 MNHNS and CDR2 SASEGT. V lost 5 bases and J 0 bases, leaving 8 bases between the germline ends. The CDR3 has 13 residues.

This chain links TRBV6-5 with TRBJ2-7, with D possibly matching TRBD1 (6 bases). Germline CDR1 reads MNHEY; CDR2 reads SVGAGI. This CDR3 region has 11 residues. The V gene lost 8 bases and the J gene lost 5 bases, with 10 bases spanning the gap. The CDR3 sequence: CASSQGHEQYF. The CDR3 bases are TGTGCCAGCTCGCAGGGGCACGAGCAGTACTTC.

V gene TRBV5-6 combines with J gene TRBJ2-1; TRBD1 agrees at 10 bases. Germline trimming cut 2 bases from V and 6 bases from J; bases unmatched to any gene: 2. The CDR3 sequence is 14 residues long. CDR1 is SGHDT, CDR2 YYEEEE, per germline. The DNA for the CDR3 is TGTGCCAGCAGCTTCTGGACAGGGGGCAATGAGCAGTTCTTC. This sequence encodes CASSFWTGGNEQFF.

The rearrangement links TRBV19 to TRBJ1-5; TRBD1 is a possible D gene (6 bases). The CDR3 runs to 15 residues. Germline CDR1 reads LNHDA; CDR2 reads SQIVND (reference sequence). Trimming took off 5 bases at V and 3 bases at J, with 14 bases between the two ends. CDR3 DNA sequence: TGTGCCAGTAGTCCGGGCAGGGGATACAATCAGCCCCAGCATTTT. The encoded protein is CASSPGRGYNQPQHF.

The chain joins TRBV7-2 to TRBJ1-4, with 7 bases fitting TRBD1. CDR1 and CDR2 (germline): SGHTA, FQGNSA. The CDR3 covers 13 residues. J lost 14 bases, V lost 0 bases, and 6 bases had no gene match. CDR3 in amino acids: CASSLALGQYLFF. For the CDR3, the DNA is TGTGCCAGCAGCTTAGCGTTGGGACAGTACCTGTTTTTT.

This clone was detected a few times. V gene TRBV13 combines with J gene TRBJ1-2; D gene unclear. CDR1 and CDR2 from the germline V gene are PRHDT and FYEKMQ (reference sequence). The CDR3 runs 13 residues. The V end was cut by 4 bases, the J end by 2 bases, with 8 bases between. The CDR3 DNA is TGTGCCAGCAGCTATGGGGAGAACTATGGCTACACCTTC. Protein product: CASSYGENYGYTF.

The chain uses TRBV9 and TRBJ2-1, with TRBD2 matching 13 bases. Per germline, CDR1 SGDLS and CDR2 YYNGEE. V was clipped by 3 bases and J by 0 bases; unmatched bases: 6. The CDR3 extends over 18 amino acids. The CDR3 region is CASSGGTSGVSSYNEQFF. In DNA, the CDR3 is TGTGCCAGCAGCGGTGGGACTAGCGGGGTCAGCTCCTACAATGAGCAGTTCTTC.